This record looks at one T cell receptor beta chain sequence and its context. Its target is not known. Uncontrolled infection, other autoimmune disease, pregnancy or lactation excluded patients. The record originates from a study of T cells in Graves' hyperthyroidism and ophthalmopathy. The investigators amplified TCR beta CDR3 regions from RNA transcripts. The TCR CDR3 first-round RT-PCR relied on the HTBI primer set. TCRdb analysed the multiplex PCR reads with MiXCR anew, one entry per CDR3 protein. The sample has 550,000 to 600,000 distinct CDR3 sequences, around 45% seen once. Germline assignment: CDR1 SGHDN and CDR2 FVKESK. V was shortened by 1 base and J by 3 bases, with 10 bases between the two germline ends. The CDR3 is 14 residues long. Points from the study as a whole: Most clonotypes that expanded in the thyroid above 0.001 also showed up in blood.

The source is an adult woman with Graves' disease, either hyperthyroidism or ophthalmopathy (not recorded which). The chain is built from TRBV14 and TRBJ2-7; no reliable D call. Sequenced material: peripheral blood or thyroid tissue (not recorded which). The CDR3, as DNA: TGTGCCAGCAGCCAAGTTCCGGGCTTCTACGAGCAGTACTTC. Its translation: CASSQVPGFYEQYF. Supplemented by reference TRBV14 and TRBJ2-7, the full variable domain reads EAGVTQFPSHSVIEKGQTVTLRCDPISGHDNLYWYRRVMGKEIKFLLHFVKESKQDESGMPNNRFLAERTGGTYSTLKVQPAELEDSGVYFCASSQVPGFYEQYFGPGTRLTVT.